The 31 T cell receptor beta chains listed next were all sequenced from one sample in a study of shared clonotypes between healthy human individuals. Sequencing was performed with immunoSEQ multiplex PCR; in TCRdb, only in-frame clones are kept and a portion is missing. The table lists around 2,000,000 clones, approximately 94% of them singletons. Terminally differentiated effector memory CD45RA+ cells were excluded by CCR7 positive selection of CD45RO-negative cells. Input material: naive CD8+ T cells from PBMCs. These receptors came from a man between 18 and 35 years old in good health. Some clones in this sample may be carry-over from other donors' samples.

DNA for the CDR3: TGTGCCAGCAGTCATTCGATCGGGACTGGGTACAATGAGCAGTTCTTC. Protein: CASSHSIGTGYNEQFF. The V and J genes are TRBV7-9 and TRBJ2-1; D may be TRBD2 (6 bases). V lost 6 bases, J lost 4 bases, and 19 bases lay in between. The CDR3 spans 16 residues. In germline, CDR1 is SEHNR, CDR2 FQNEAQ (reference sequence).

The J gene is TRBJ2-3, the V gene TRBV5-1; TRBD1 agrees at 10 bases. The CDR3 consists of 16 residues. Trimming took 4 bases from V and 6 from J; bases not matched to a gene: 11. The germline V gene has CDR1 SGHRS and CDR2 YFSETQ. CDR3 nucleotides: TGCGCCAGCAGCCTTGGGAGGACAGGGGGGATCGATACGCAGTATTTT. Translating gives CASSLGRTGGIDTQYF.

This sequence joins TRBV27 and TRBJ2-7; 7 bases agree with TRBD1. Germline V gives CDR1 MNHEY, CDR2 SMNVEV (reference sequence). CDR3 length: 16 residues. With 5 bases clipped from V and 7 bases from J, the junction kept 17 bases outside the gene matches. CDR3 nucleotides: TGTGCCAGCAGTACCTCCCGGACAGGTCTAACGGGGGAGCAGTACTTC. Encoded protein: CASSTSRTGLTGEQYF.

This chain connects TRBV28 to TRBJ2-3, with D possibly being TRBD2 (6 bases). CDR1 MDHEN and CDR2 SYDVKM come from the germline V gene. CDR3 length equals 16 residues. V was trimmed by 5 bases and J by 3 bases, leaving 18 bases between them. In nucleotides, the CDR3 is TGTGCCAGCAGTCCCAGGAGGGCCTTCGGTACAGATACGCAGTATTTT. Its translation: CASSPRRAFGTDTQYF.

This chain joins TRBV19 and TRBJ2-1; 10 bases align to TRBD2. Trimming took 7 bases from V and 7 from J; bases not matched to a gene: 7. Per the germline V gene, CDR1 is LNHDA and CDR2 is SQIVND (reference sequence). This CDR3 is 14 amino acids long. The CDR3 region has the DNA TGTGCCAGTATTCAGCGGGAGGGGAGGAATGAGCAGTTCTTC. Translated, it gives CASIQREGRNEQFF.

The genes are TRBV9 and TRBJ2-7; D is undetermined. The CDR3 spans 13 residues. Germline CDR1 and CDR2: SGDLS and YYNGEE. V gave up 0 bases and J gave up 5 bases, with 9 bases separating them. CDR3 amino acids: CASSVDAVHEQYF. DNA for the CDR3: TGTGCCAGCAGCGTAGATGCGGTCCACGAGCAGTACTTC.

The chain is built from TRBV19 and TRBJ2-7; unclear D gene. The CDR3 loop spans 14 amino acids. The germline V gene has CDR1 LNHDA and CDR2 SQIVND (reference sequence). The V and J ends lost 3 bases and 0 bases respectively, with 9 bases between them. The CDR3 spells CASSMEEFSYEQYF. DNA for the CDR3: TGTGCCAGTAGTATGGAAGAATTCTCCTACGAGCAGTACTTC.

This CDR3 reads CASSLIGGQGDSYGYTF. DNA for the CDR3: TGTGCCAGCAGCTTAATAGGGGGACAGGGGGATAGCTATGGCTACACCTTC. The chain uses TRBV11-3 and TRBJ1-2; 11 nucleotides line up with TRBD1. With V trimmed by 2 bases and J by 4 bases, 9 bases remained unmatched. Germline V gene lookup returns CDR1 SGHNT and CDR2 YENEEA. This CDR3 contains 17 residues.

V usage is TRBV21-1 and J usage is TRBJ2-5. TRBV21-1 is noted as a pseudogene. This CDR3 contains 19 residues. Written as DNA, the CDR3 is TGTGCCAGCAGCAAATTTGGTGAGGTGGCAGGGGAGGCGGAAGAGACCCAGTACTTC. This gives the protein CASSKFGEVAGEAEETQYF.

The chain recombines TRBV25-1 with TRBJ2-2, with no clear D. The CDR3 is 14 residues long. Trimming cost V 1 base and J 1 base, with 4 bases left between them. Germline V CDR1 and CDR2: MGHDK, SYGVNS. Here the CDR3 DNA reads TGTGCCAGCAGTGAATTGGGGAACACCGGGGAGCTGTTTTTT. It is translated as CASSELGNTGELFF.

V and J are TRBV10-3 and TRBJ1-1; 10 bases align to TRBD1. The germline V gene has CDR1 ENHRY and CDR2 SYGVKD. The length of the CDR3 is 16 residues. The V gene end was trimmed by 4 bases and the J gene end by 5 bases; junction bases not matched to a gene: 10. For the CDR3, the DNA is TGTGCCATCAGTGCGGGACAGGGGATACGAGGGACTGAAGCTTTCTTT. Translated: CAISAGQGIRGTEAFF.

The chain employs TRBV15 and TRBJ2-7; TRBD2 might be the D (5 bases). V was trimmed by 8 bases and J by 3 bases, leaving 17 bases between them. Germline lookup yields CDR1 LNHNV and CDR2 YYDKDF (reference sequence). CDR3 length: 14 amino acids. The CDR3 sequence is CATQPRGSVYEQYF. CDR3 bases: TGTGCCACCCAACCTCGGGGTTCAGTCTACGAGCAGTACTTC.

Note on this clone: At the DNA level, this CDR3 is encoded by other sequences in the same sample as well. The chain employs TRBV4-3 and TRBJ2-5; the match to TRBD2 covers 12 bases. With 3 bases clipped from V and 5 bases from J, the junction kept 4 bases outside the gene matches. The CDR3 is 15 amino acids. CDR1 and CDR2 from the germline V gene are LGHNA and YSLEER. For the CDR3, the DNA is TGCGCCAGCAGCCAGGGACTAGCGGGCGCGGAGACCCAGTACTTC. Its protein product is CASSQGLAGAETQYF.

The genes are TRBV5-6 and TRBJ2-3, with a weak D call TRBD1 (5 bases). Germline lookup yields CDR1 SGHDT and CDR2 YYEEEE. V lost 0 bases to trimming and J lost 2 bases, with 10 bases between them. This CDR3 has 15 residues. The chain's CDR3 is CASSLVARVTDTQYF. DNA of the CDR3: TGTGCCAGCAGCTTGGTTGCCAGGGTCACAGATACGCAGTATTTT.

The count of this clone is one. This chain joins TRBV7-2 and TRBJ2-5; perhaps TRBD2 as D (5 bases). The V end was cut by 5 bases, the J end by 4 bases, with 11 bases between. Germline V gives CDR1 SGHTA, CDR2 FQGNSA. The CDR3 spans 13 residues. Written as DNA, the CDR3 is TGTGCCAGCAGCCCTAGGAGGCCAGAGACCCAGTACTTC. Translation gives CASSPRRPETQYF.

Only one count was recorded for this clone. The chain has TRBV28 and TRBJ1-3; D gene unclear. Germline CDR1 is MDHEN and CDR2 is SYDVKM. With 4 bases removed from V and 7 bases from J, the gap between germline ends came to 20 bases. The CDR3 sequence is 16 residues long. The CDR3 reads CASSSSRRALGNTIYF. CDR3 DNA sequence: TGTGCCAGCAGTTCCTCTAGACGGGCTCTTGGGAACACCATATATTTT.

This chain links TRBV13 with TRBJ2-7; the match to TRBD2 covers 9 bases. V trimming: 5 bases; J trimming: 2 bases; junction bases outside the gene matches: 10. In germline, CDR1 is PRHDT, CDR2 FYEKMQ (reference sequence). CDR3 length equals 16 residues. In DNA form, the CDR3 reads TGTGCCAGCAGCCCCCTCAGGGCTAGCGGGGCCTACGAGCAGTACTTC. This sequence encodes CASSPLRASGAYEQYF.

This clone was counted a single time. V and J are TRBV7-8 and TRBJ2-7, with 8 bases identical to TRBD1. After removal of 5 bases from V and 5 bases from J, the junction contained 8 bases not matched to a gene. The germline V gene has CDR1 SGHVS and CDR2 FQNEAQ. The CDR3 contains 14 residues. The DNA for the CDR3 is TGTGCCAGCAGCCCCGGACAGGGTACGAACGAGCAGTACTTC. Translated, it gives CASSPGQGTNEQYF.

The chain employs TRBV28 and TRBJ2-7, with 10 bases matching TRBD2. Germline V CDR1 and CDR2: MDHEN, SYDVKM. After removal of 3 bases from V and 5 bases from J, the junction contained 10 bases not matched to a gene. The CDR3 consists of 16 residues. The DNA for the CDR3 is TGTGCCAGCAGTTTCAGGGGCCTAGCGGGAGTTGACGAGCAGTACTTC. This gives the protein CASSFRGLAGVDEQYF.

The table lists this clone with a count of one. This rearrangement joins TRBV27 to TRBJ2-5; TRBD1 agrees at 10 bases. The CDR3 length is 15 residues. With 3 bases clipped from V and 6 bases from J, the junction kept 7 bases outside the gene matches. Per germline, CDR1 MNHEY and CDR2 SMNVEV (reference sequence). The CDR3 sequence is CASSLLGTGEKTQYF. The CDR3 DNA reads as TGTGCCAGCAGTTTGCTCGGGACAGGGGAAAAGACCCAGTACTTC.

The chain combines TRBV7-9 with TRBJ2-2; 7 bases fit TRBD1. Germline V gene sequence: CDR1 SEHNR, CDR2 FQNEAQ (reference sequence). This CDR3 has 16 amino acids. Trimming cost V 4 bases and J 5 bases; bases outside gene matches: 10. CDR3 region: CASSSLRTGETGELFF. CDR3 sequence (DNA): TGTGCCAGCAGCTCCTTGAGAACAGGGGAAACCGGGGAGCTGTTTTTT.

The chain uses TRBV2 and TRBJ1-4; perhaps TRBD1 as D (5 bases). The CDR3 consists of 15 residues. Germline lookup yields CDR1 SNHLY and CDR2 FYNNEI. Trimming removed 6 bases from V and 3 bases from J, with 14 bases in between. For the CDR3, the DNA is TGTGCCAGCAGATATATGGGGCGGTCTAATGAAAAACTGTTTTTT. Amino acids: CASRYMGRSNEKLFF.

The chain couples TRBV5-1 to TRBJ2-2; 11 bases fit TRBD2. CDR3 length: 17 amino acids. Germline-derived CDR1 and CDR2 are SGHRS and YFSETQ. The V and J ends lost 4 bases and 0 bases, in that order; junction bases with no gene match: 5. As DNA, the CDR3 is TGCGCCAGCAGCAAAATTAGCGGGAGGGCGAACACCGGGGAGCTGTTTTTT. The encoded protein is CASSKISGRANTGELFF.

The chain is built from TRBV27 and TRBJ2-2; D uncertain. This CDR3 region has 16 residues. Germline CDR1 is MNHEY and CDR2 is SMNVEV (reference sequence). V was cut by 3 bases and J by 6 bases, with 17 bases left in between. For the CDR3, the DNA is TGTGCCAGCAGTTTTTCTCTTGGGGTAGTTCCCGGGGAGCTGTTTTTT. Amino acid sequence: CASSFSLGVVPGELFF.

The J gene is TRBJ2-1, the V gene TRBV29-1; TRBD1 agrees at 9 bases. CDR1 is SQVTM, CDR2 ANQGSEA, per germline. The junction had 13 bases not matched to a gene; V was cut back by 4 bases and J by 6 bases. This CDR3 comprises 16 residues. The CDR3 spells CSVAGFFGTGSNEQFF. The CDR3 bases are TGCAGCGTTGCTGGGTTTTTCGGGACAGGGAGCAATGAGCAGTTCTTC.

This clone has a single count. The rearrangement uses TRBV28 and TRBJ1-1; D possibly corresponds to TRBD1 (5 bases). The ends were cut back, 5 bases at V and 11 bases at J, with 15 bases in the middle. Germline CDR1 reads MDHEN; CDR2 reads SYDVKM. This CDR3 contains 12 residues. CDR3 DNA: TGTGCCAGCAGTGGACTGAGGCCAGGGGCTTTCTTT. Translating it yields CASSGLRPGAFF. The complete variable domain, with remaining parts taken from reference TRBV28 and TRBJ1-1, reads DVKVTQSSRYLVKRTGEKVFLECVQDMDHENMFWYRQDPGLGLRLIYFSYDVKMKEKGDIPEGYSVSREKKERFSLILESASTNQTSMYLCASSGLRPGAFFGQGTRLTVV.

The gene calls are TRBV10-3 and TRBJ2-5; maybe TRBD2 (5 bases). Germline-derived CDR1 and CDR2 are ENHRY and SYGVKD. This CDR3 comprises 11 residues. Trimming cost V 0 bases and J 11 bases, with 7 bases left between them. CDR3 residues: CAISESWEQYF. The CDR3 DNA sequence: TGTGCCATCAGTGAGTCGTGGGAGCAGTACTTC.

The chain joins TRBV7-9 to TRBJ2-7; perhaps TRBD1 as D (5 bases). Germline CDR1 SEHNR, CDR2 FQNEAQ (reference sequence). The CDR3 contains 14 residues. With 3 bases removed from V and 3 bases from J, the gap between germline ends came to 12 bases. The CDR3 sequence is CASSFRQPGYEQYF. Here the CDR3 DNA reads TGTGCCAGCAGCTTCAGACAGCCCGGCTACGAGCAGTACTTC.

The chain recombines TRBV5-1 with TRBJ2-7; D is ambiguous. Germline loops: CDR1 SGHRS, CDR2 YFSETQ. The germline V and J ends were trimmed by 0 bases and 3 bases, with 7 bases remaining between them. CDR3 length: 13 residues. The CDR3 sequence is CASSLVRYYEQYF. CDR3 DNA sequence: TGCGCCAGCAGCTTGGTTCGTTACTACGAGCAGTACTTC. Supplemented by reference TRBV5-1 and TRBJ2-7, the full variable domain reads KAGVTQTPRYLIKTRGQQVTLSCSPISGHRSVSWYQQTPGQGLQFLFEYFSETQRNKGNFPGRFSGRQFSNSRSEMNVSTLELGDSALYLCASSLVRYYEQYFGPGTRLTVT.

V and J are TRBV15 and TRBJ2-1; D is uncertain. The CDR3 consists of 17 residues. The germline V and J ends were trimmed by 2 bases and 4 bases, with 18 bases remaining between them. CDR1 and CDR2 (germline): LNHNV, YYDKDF (reference sequence). The chain's CDR3 is CATSRFGPLSQYNEQFF. The DNA for the CDR3 is TGTGCCACCAGCAGATTTGGGCCCCTCTCCCAATACAATGAGCAGTTCTTC.

The gene calls are TRBV5-1 and TRBJ2-1; tentatively, D is TRBD1 (5 bases). CDR3 length equals 16 residues. Germline values: CDR1 SGHRS, CDR2 YFSETQ. V was shortened by 5 bases and J by 3 bases, with 18 bases between the two germline ends. The CDR3 loop is CASSPLIDSHYNEQFF. CDR3 DNA: TGCGCCAGCAGTCCACTGATCGACAGTCACTACAATGAGCAGTTCTTC.